A selection of T cell receptor beta chains follows, all from one sample in a study of blood T cell repertoires in COVID-19. Profiled with immunoSEQ multiplex PCR; TCRdb holds only in-frame clones, not every one. Of roughly 280,000 clones in the sample, approximately 91% were seen once. The sequenced sample was peripheral blood. The receptors come from a woman younger than 45 with COVID-19, enrolled during active disease. Both conserved end residues are part of each CDR3. D genes are given only for firm matches. Clone size is shown for a subset of rows, as once, few, many or a class of expanded clone.

>TRBJ2-7|-|TRBV11-2|TRBD2|14
CASSPASGGYEQYF
TGTGCCAGCAGTCCGGCTAGCGGGGGGTACGAGCAGTACTTC
>TRBJ1-1|-|TRBV6-5|-|11
CASSTEAEAFF
TGTGCCAGCAGTACGGAGGCCGAAGCTTTCTTT
>TRBJ2-3|-|TRBV28|-|12
CASSLSRSTQYF
TGTGCCAGCAGTTTATCTCGGTCTACGCAGTATTTT
>TRBJ1-3|once|TRBV6-5|-|15
CASSTGRSSGNTIYF
TGTGCCAGCAGTACCGGGAGGAGCTCTGGAAACACCATATATTTT
>TRBJ2-3|-|TRBV4-3|-|14
CASSQAGIGDTQYF
TGCGCCAGCAGCCAGGCAGGGATCGGAGATACGCAGTATTTT
>TRBJ1-5|-|TRBV10-3|-|14
CAISATGDNQPQHF
TGTGCCATCAGTGCCACAGGTGACAATCAGCCCCAGCATTTT
>TRBJ2-4|-|TRBV28|-|13
CASSLSQGNIQYF
TGTGCCAGCAGTTTATCCCAGGGGAACATTCAGTACTTC
>TRBJ1-1|once|TRBV9|-|14
CASSVGHVYQEAFF
TGTGCCAGCAGCGTAGGGCACGTTTACCAGGAAGCTTTCTTT
>TRBJ2-7|-|TRBV5-1|-|13
CASSLALEYEQYF
TGCGCCAGCAGCTTGGCCTTAGAGTACGAGCAGTACTTC
>TRBJ1-5|-|TRBV10-3|-|13
CAISDRERQPQHF
TGTGCCATCAGTGACAGGGAACGGCAGCCCCAGCATTTT
>TRBJ2-7|-|TRBV4-1|TRBD2|18
CASSQGGTSGSLRGEQYF
TGCGCCAGCAGCCAAGGGGGGACTAGCGGGTCCCTAAGAGGCGAGCAGTACTTC
>TRBJ2-7|-|TRBV27|TRBD2|20
CASSLRAGYRTSSDSYEQYF
TGTGCCAGCAGTTTACGGGCAGGGTACAGGACTAGCTCCGACTCCTACGAGCAGTACTTC
>TRBJ2-7|-|TRBV9|-|15
CASSVGGREGYEQYF
TGTGCCAGCAGCGTAGGAGGGCGTGAGGGATACGAGCAGTACTTC
>TRBJ2-2|-|TRBV7-2|TRBD1|15
CASTFGTGYTGELFF
TGTGCCAGCACTTTCGGGACAGGGTACACCGGGGAGCTGTTTTTT
>TRBJ2-7|-|TRBV16|TRBD2|15
CASSPGTSGSGEQYF
TGTGCCAGCAGCCCCGGGACTAGCGGGAGTGGGGAGCAGTACTTC
>TRBJ1-4|-|TRBV19|-|15
CASSPKLLANEKLFF
TGTGCCAGTAGTCCTAAGCTGCTTGCTAATGAAAAACTGTTTTTT
>TRBJ1-5|-|TRBV4-2|-|16
CASSQDIGQDNQPQHF
TGTGCCAGCAGCCAAGATATTGGGCAGGACAATCAGCCCCAGCATTTT
>TRBJ1-2|-|TRBV5-4|TRBD1|15
CASSLAGTGIHGYTF
TGTGCCAGCAGCTTGGCCGGGACAGGGATCCATGGCTACACCTTC
>TRBJ1-5|-|TRBV4-3|-|15
CASSQDRREDQPQHF
TGCGCCAGCAGCCAAGATAGGAGGGAGGACCAGCCCCAGCATTTT
>TRBJ2-2|-|TRBV10-3|-|14
CAIRAGADTGELFF
TGTGCCATCAGGGCAGGGGCGGACACCGGGGAGCTGTTTTTT
>TRBJ1-1|-|TRBV30|-|11
CAWSARVEAFF
TGTGCCTGGAGTGCCAGGGTTGAAGCTTTCTTT
>TRBJ2-7|-|TRBV7-2|TRBD1|14
CASRERTGSYEQYF
TGTGCCAGCAGGGAGAGGACAGGTAGCTACGAGCAGTACTTC
>TRBJ2-2|once|TRBV5-4|TRBD1|16
CASRRTGKTNTGELFF
TGTGCCAGCAGAAGGACAGGAAAAACGAACACCGGGGAGCTGTTTTTT
>TRBJ1-5|-|TRBV7-9|-|12
CASSFSGQPQHF
TGTGCCAGCAGCTTTTCCGGTCAGCCCCAGCATTTT
>TRBJ2-6|-|TRBV14|-|15
CASSPRGGGANVLTF
TGTGCCAGCAGCCCCAGGGGTGGTGGGGCCAACGTCCTGACTTTC
>TRBJ2-2|-|TRBV24-1|TRBD2|16
CATSDRLAGRTGELFF
TGTGCCACCAGTGATCGACTAGCGGGACGCACCGGGGAGCTGTTTTTT
>TRBJ2-2|-|TRBV6-5|-|12
CASTGLTGELFF
TGTGCCAGCACGGGACTCACCGGGGAGCTGTTTTTT
>TRBJ2-7|-|TRBV6-4|TRBD2|18
CASSDLGTSGRFSYEQYF
TGTGCCAGCAGTGACCTCGGGACTAGCGGGAGGTTCTCCTACGAGCAGTACTTC
>TRBJ2-7|-|TRBV5-1|TRBD2|14
CASSISSGGYEQYF
TGCGCCAGCAGCATATCTAGCGGGGGGTACGAGCAGTACTTC
>TRBJ2-7|-|TRBV15|TRBD1|15
CATSRVRTGAHEQYF
TGTGCCACCAGCAGAGTCCGGACAGGGGCCCACGAGCAGTACTTC
>TRBJ2-5|-|TRBV13|-|14
CASSLPGVVETQYF
TGTGCCAGCAGCTTACCAGGGGTTGTGGAGACCCAGTACTTC
>TRBJ1-5|-|TRBV30|-|12
CAWSYGDQPQHF
TGTGCCTGGAGTTACGGAGATCAGCCCCAGCATTTT
>TRBJ2-3|once|TRBV4-3|TRBD2|14
CASSHSGRTDTQYF
TGCGCCAGCAGCCATAGCGGGAGAACAGATACGCAGTATTTT
>TRBJ2-5|-|TRBV12-3/TRBV12-4|TRBD1|13
CASGGQGAKTQYF
TGTGCCAGCGGGGGACAGGGGGCGAAGACCCAGTACTTC
>TRBJ2-7|-|TRBV25-1|-|12
CAGGGAIYEQYF
TGTGCCGGAGGGGGCGCAATTTACGAGCAGTACTTC
>TRBJ2-1|-|TRBV28|-|17
CASSLTRFDDSYNEQFF
TGTGCCAGCAGTCTCACTAGGTTTGATGACTCCTACAATGAGCAGTTCTTC
>TRBJ2-5|-|TRBV4-1|TRBD2|17
CASSPGLAGGRRETQYF
TGCGCCAGCAGCCCCGGGCTAGCGGGAGGGCGTAGAGAGACCCAGTACTTC